The subject of this entry is one T cell receptor beta chain. The data were obtained in a study of shared clonotypes between healthy human individuals. Study-wide background: CD4 naive and memory got three plates each, CD8 naive two, CD8 memory one.

The assay was immunoSEQ multiplex PCR, and TCRdb's table has in-frame clones only and misses some. The sample holds 2 million to 2.5 million clones; roughly 93% are singletons and the top ten take about 0.34%. The sequence was collected from a man in his late teens or twenties in good health. Some clones in this sample may be carry-over from other donors' samples. Input material: naive CD4+ T cells from PBMCs. Subset reported: CD45RA+ positively selected.

The CDR3, as DNA: TGTGCCAGCAGCTTAACAGGGGACACTGGAAACACCATATATTTT. Encoded protein: CASSLTGDTGNTIYF. V and J are TRBV7-3 and TRBJ1-3; a weak D match, TRBD1 (6 bases). The germline CDR1 and CDR2 sequences are SGHTA and FQGTGA. Trimming removed 0 bases at V and 2 bases at J, with 8 bases between. This CDR3 is 15 amino acids long.